This TCR beta chain was recorded in a study of PD-1 blockade in classical Hodgkin lymphoma. Measured with immunoSEQ multiplex PCR; TCRdb has only the in-frame clones, and not every one. The repertoire holds under 40,000 clones, with about 88% as singletons. V was clipped by 5 bases and J by 1 base, with 17 bases between them. Germline loops: CDR1 MNHEY, CDR2 SMNVEV (reference sequence). The CDR3 runs 16 residues. The time point: newly diagnosed, previously untreated cHL patient sample. Thawed PBMCs yielded CD4+ T cells through magnetic negative selection. Study findings and constraints: Newly diagnosed patients reportedly trailed healthy donors in baseline TCR diversity.

This clone is a singleton in its sample. Its antigen is still unknown. Sequenced input: CD4+ T cells from blood. The rearrangement links TRBV27 to TRBJ2-5; TRBD1 is a possible D gene (5 bases). This TCR was recovered from a human donor with classical Hodgkin lymphoma. CDR3 residues: CASSPYEAGIQETQYF. CDR3 sequence (DNA): TGTGCCAGCAGTCCGTATGAGGCAGGGATCCAAGAGACCCAGTACTTC.